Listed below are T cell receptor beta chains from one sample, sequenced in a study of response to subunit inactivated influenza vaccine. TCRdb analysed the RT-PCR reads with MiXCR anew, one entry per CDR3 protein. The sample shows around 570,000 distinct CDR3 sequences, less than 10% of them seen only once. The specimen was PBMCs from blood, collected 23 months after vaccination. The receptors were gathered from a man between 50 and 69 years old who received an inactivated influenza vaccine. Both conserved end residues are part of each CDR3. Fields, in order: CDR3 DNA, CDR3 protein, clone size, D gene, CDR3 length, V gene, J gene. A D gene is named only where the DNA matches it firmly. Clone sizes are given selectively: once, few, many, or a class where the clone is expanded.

TGTGCCAGCAGCCAAGATCAGATGAGCACTGAAGCTTTCTTT	CASSQDQMSTEAFF	few	NA	14	TRBV4-2	TRBJ1-1
TGTGCCAGCAGCTTAGGCATCTCCTATGGCTACACCTTC	CASSLGISYGYTF	many	NA	13	TRBV7-2	TRBJ1-2
TGCAGCGTTTCAGATGCTTATGGCTACACCTTC	CSVSDAYGYTF	few	NA	11	TRBV29-1	TRBJ1-2
TGTGCCAGCAGCTTAGATGTCGCAGGGCGAAAACTGTTTTTT	CASSLDVAGRKLFF	few	NA	14	TRBV7-2	TRBJ1-4
TGTGCCAGCACCAAAGAGAAGACAGGGTTTGACTACGAGCAGTACTTC	CASTKEKTGFDYEQYF	NA	TRBD1	16	TRBV6-1	TRBJ2-7
TGTGCCAGCAGTTCCAGACAGGGGGGGAACATTCAGTACTTC	CASSSRQGGNIQYF	few	TRBD1	14	TRBV28	TRBJ2-4
TGTGCCAGCAGCCAATCGGGTGGCAATCAGCCCCAGCATTTT	CASSQSGGNQPQHF	many	NA	14	TRBV3-1	TRBJ1-5
TGTGCCTGCAGCTCAACTTTGACTGGGGGGCAGCCCCAGCATTTT	CACSSTLTGGQPQHF	once	NA	15	TRBV7-8	TRBJ1-5
TGTGCCTGGAGTACAGGGATGAACACTGAAGCTTTCTTT	CAWSTGMNTEAFF	many	NA	13	TRBV30	TRBJ1-1
TGTGCCAGCAGCGGCGGGATTAGCTCCTACAATGAGCAGTTCTTC	CASSGGISSYNEQFF	NA	NA	15	TRBV9	TRBJ2-1
TGTGCCAGCAGCACGCCCCACAGGGGAGATACGCAGTATTTT	CASSTPHRGDTQYF	few	TRBD1	14	TRBV3-1	TRBJ2-3
TGCGCCAGCAGCTTGGGAGCAGGGGTGGGCAGGGACACTGAAGCTTTCTTT	CASSLGAGVGRDTEAFF	NA	NA	17	TRBV5-1	TRBJ1-1
TGTGCCAGCAGCTCTATGGGGAATCAGCCCCAGCATTTT	CASSSMGNQPQHF	many	NA	13	TRBV9	TRBJ1-5
TGTGCCAGCGGGGACAGGATGGACACCTACGAGCAGTACTTC	CASGDRMDTYEQYF	few	TRBD1	14	TRBV12-3/TRBV12-4	TRBJ2-7
TGCGCCAGCAGCCAAGCAGTTCTTAACAATGAGCAGTTCTTC	CASSQAVLNNEQFF	few	NA	14	TRBV4-3	TRBJ2-1
TGTGCCAGCAGCGTCACTAGCGGGGCGAACCAAGAGACCCAGTACTTC	CASSVTSGANQETQYF	NA	TRBD2	16	TRBV7-9	TRBJ2-5
TGTGCCAGCAGCTTAGTCCTAGCGGGGAGCCTTGGGGATACGCAGTATTTT	CASSLVLAGSLGDTQYF	NA	TRBD2	17	TRBV7-8	TRBJ2-3
TGCAGCGGGAAGACCGATACGCAGTATTTT	CSGKTDTQYF	NA	NA	10	TRBV29-1	TRBJ2-3
TGTGCCACCAGCAGAGATCAAGGACGGACCTACAATGAGCAGTTCTTC	CATSRDQGRTYNEQFF	few	NA	16	TRBV15	TRBJ2-1
TGTGCCAGCTCGACTGGGGCCTCTGGAAACACCATATATTTT	CASSTGASGNTIYF	many	NA	14	TRBV18	TRBJ1-3
TGTGCCAGCAGCGAAGCGAGGGGGTCACAAGAGACCCAGTACTTC	CASSEARGSQETQYF	many	NA	15	TRBV7-2	TRBJ2-5
TGTGCCAGCAGTCCCGACAGTGGGGGTGAAGCTTTCTTT	CASSPDSGGEAFF	many	NA	13	TRBV12-3/TRBV12-4	TRBJ1-1
TGTGCCACCAGCAGAGAGGACTATAGCAATCAGCCCCAGCATTTT	CATSREDYSNQPQHF	few	NA	15	TRBV15	TRBJ1-5
TGCAGTGCTAGAGTGGCGCAGATTAGCACAGATACGCAGTATTTT	CSARVAQISTDTQYF	few	NA	15	TRBV20-1	TRBJ2-3
TGTGCCAGCAGTGAAGCTGGAAGGGGTCGCTACGAGCAGTACTTC	CASSEAGRGRYEQYF	many	NA	15	TRBV2	TRBJ2-7
TGCAGTGCTTCCCGGACAGGGGCGGAGGAGCAGTACTTC	CSASRTGAEEQYF	few	TRBD1	13	TRBV20-1	TRBJ2-7
TGTGCCACCAGCAGAGATAAGGGGTACTATAATTCACCCCTCCACTTT	CATSRDKGYYNSPLHF	NA	NA	16	TRBV15	TRBJ1-6
TGTGCCAGCAGTTTAGGCTGGGGAAGCACCGAGCAGTACTTC	CASSLGWGSTEQYF	many	NA	14	TRBV27	TRBJ2-7
TGTGCCAGCAGCCAAGAGGTTGGGACTAGCGGCTTGAATGAGCAGTTCTTC	CASSQEVGTSGLNEQFF	NA	TRBD2	17	TRBV4-2	TRBJ2-1
TGTGCCTGGAGTGTTCCGAATGGTGAAAAACTGTTTTTT	CAWSVPNGEKLFF	NA	NA	13	TRBV30	TRBJ1-4
TGCAGCGTTGTAACACTAGGACTAGCGGGGGGGCCATCCTACAATGAGCAGTTCTTC	CSVVTLGLAGGPSYNEQFF	few	TRBD2	19	TRBV29-1	TRBJ2-1
TGTGCCAGTAGTTTTGGGACGGGGAACTATGGCTACACCTTC	CASSFGTGNYGYTF	many	NA	14	TRBV19	TRBJ1-2
TGTGCCAGCAGCAAAAGAGAGGGGTCTAAAAACATTCAGTACTTC	CASSKREGSKNIQYF	few	NA	15	TRBV21-1	TRBJ2-4
TGCGCCAGCAGCTTGGAAATGTACGGGAACTACGAGCAGTACTTC	CASSLEMYGNYEQYF	few	NA	15	TRBV5-1	TRBJ2-7
TGTGCCAGCAGCTTAACTACCGGGACAGGGGCGATTAATGAAAAACTGTTTTTT	CASSLTTGTGAINEKLFF	few	TRBD1	18	TRBV11-2	TRBJ1-4
TGCAGTGCTAGAGAGGGGACACCCAACACTGAAGCTTTCTTT	CSAREGTPNTEAFF	few	NA	14	TRBV20-1	TRBJ1-1
TGTGCCAGCAGCCCTCGGACAGGGGCTCAGCCCCAGCATTTT	CASSPRTGAQPQHF	NA	TRBD1	14	TRBV12-3/TRBV12-4	TRBJ1-5
TGTGCCAGCAGCTTTCAGGGGCGGTGGGACACCGGGGAGCTGTTTTTT	CASSFQGRWDTGELFF	few	NA	16	TRBV7-8	TRBJ2-2